This TCR beta chain came from a study of blood T cell repertoires in COVID-19. Study in general: Material from acute and convalescent COVID-19 was sourced from the United States, Italy and Spain. PBMCs, B-cell-depleted T cells, or T cells provided the cDNA or gDNA that made up the material.

Sequencing was performed with immunoSEQ multiplex PCR; in TCRdb, only in-frame clones are kept and a portion is missing. The sample has 60,000 to 75,000 clones, about 83% seen once. Germline-derived CDR1 and CDR2 are MGHRA and YSYEKL. The CDR3 extends over 17 amino acids. V was clipped by 6 bases and J by 5 bases, with 26 bases between them. The chain has TRBV4-1 and TRBJ2-7, with D possibly being TRBD1 (6 bases). The sample was peripheral blood. This TCR derives from a woman aged 80 or over with acute or convalescent COVID-19. CDR3 in amino acids: CASSRWALGQGSHEQYF. The CDR3 coding sequence is TGCGCCAGCAGTCGATGGGCCCTCGGGCAGGGGTCCCACGAGCAGTACTTC.